This T cell receptor beta chain was found in a study of blood T cells in healthy people across ages. This clonotype was seen a handful of times. Germline trimming cut 3 bases from V and 2 bases from J; bases unmatched to any gene: 9. Germline loops: CDR1 SGHTA, CDR2 FQGNSA. The CDR3 runs 16 residues. Alongside a J-beta primer mix, a sample-barcoded 5' primer served in a second PCR lasting about 6 to 12 cycles. MiXCR, applied by TCRdb to the 5' RACE reads, yields one record per CDR3 protein. The table records about 680,000 distinct CDR3 sequences, approximately 49% of them present only once. Sequences were obtained from blood. The rearrangement links TRBV7-2 to TRBJ2-5, with TRBD1 matching over 7 bases. The clonotype comes from a woman aged 55-69 years in good health. CDR3 in amino acids: CASSFIQARGQETQYF. The DNA of the CDR3 is TGTGCCAGCAGCTTTATTCAGGCCAGGGGGCAAGAGACCCAGTACTTC.